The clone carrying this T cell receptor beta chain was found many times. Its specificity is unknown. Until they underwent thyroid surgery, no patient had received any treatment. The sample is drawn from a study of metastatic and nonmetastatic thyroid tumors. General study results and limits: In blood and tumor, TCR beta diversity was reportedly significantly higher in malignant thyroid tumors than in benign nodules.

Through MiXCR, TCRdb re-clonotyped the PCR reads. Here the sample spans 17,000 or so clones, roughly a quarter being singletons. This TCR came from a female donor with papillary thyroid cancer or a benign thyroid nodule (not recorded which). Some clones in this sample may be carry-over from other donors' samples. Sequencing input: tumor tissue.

The CDR3 DNA reads TGTGCCAGCAGCTTGGAGGTATTTGATACGCAGTATTTT. Its protein product is CASSLEVFDTQYF. The V and J genes are TRBV5-4 and TRBJ2-3; D call uncertain. The CDR3 loop spans 13 amino acids. Germline CDR1 and CDR2: SGHNT and YYREEE (reference sequence). The V end was cut by 0 bases, the J end by 6 bases, with 8 bases between.